This T cell receptor beta chain derives from a study of patients and donors after allogeneic stem cell transplantation. CDR1 is MNHNY, CDR2 SVGAGI, per germline (reference sequence). The length of the CDR3 is 15 residues. The trim removed 2 bases at V and 3 bases at J, leaving 4 bases unmatched. TCRdb ran MiXCR on the RT-PCR reads and lists one entry per CDR3 protein. The sample lists about 70,000 distinct CDR3 sequences; about 26% were seen once. Sequencing was performed on blood, either unsorted or a sorted T cell fraction (not recorded which). The rearrangement uses TRBV6-6 and TRBJ1-2, with 9 bases lining up with TRBD1. This receptor was taken from a human donor who was either an allogeneic HSCT recipient or a stem cell or donor lymphocyte infusion donor (not recorded which). It is not recorded whose cells these are; they may come from a transplant donor. CDR3 in amino acids: CASSYNRGRDYGYTF. For the CDR3, the DNA is TGTGCCAGCAGTTACAACAGGGGGCGCGACTATGGCTACACCTTC.